One T cell receptor (beta chain) is described in this entry. Its specific antigen is unknown. The input lacks base qualities; no much larger clone sits a single base away. The data were obtained in a study of shared clonotypes between healthy human individuals (dated by TCRdb to 2020 to 2022). Describing the broader study: Three men and two women, aged 18 to 49 years, made up the cohort. For each donor, CD4 naive and CD4 memory were each given three plates, CD8 naive was given two plates, and CD8 memory was given one plate. To estimate repertoire size and how much clonotype sharing occurs between individuals, the study deeply sequenced the blood TCR repertoires of five healthy adults. Different laboratories and diverse techniques were used to prepare libraries and sequence TCR repertoires, to increase sequencing depth and limit assay-specific biases. Leukapheresis yielded between about 0.94 and 10 billion PBMCs per donor.

Using the deep immunoSEQ assay, TCR CDR3 regions were amplified from genomic DNA by multiplex PCR. For each cell subset, the extracted genomic DNA was distributed evenly across all wells of several immunoSEQ 96-well plates, and each plate served as one replicate. For sorted subsets, roughly 0.2 ug genomic DNA, equal to about 30,000 T cell genomes, was loaded into each replicate PCR. The purified libraries were quantified using a Qubit 3.0 fluorometer, sized with a Bioanalyzer 2100, and then quantified again using the KAPA Library Quantification kit. A separate single-read 150-cycle Illumina NextSeq 550 flow cell was used to sequence each immunoSEQ 96-well plate. As for the original processing: The immunoSEQ output contained only junctional sequences without quality scores, so filtering could not match that applied to full-length reads. Sequences were annotated with PyIR, a Python wrapper for IgBLAST v1.9, using IMGT germline references to assign V/J genes and CDR3. Any read was removed if the V/J assignment was weak (E-value above 1e-6), the CDR3 was missing, or the read contained stop codons, out-of-frame junctions, or ambiguous translated residues. V3J clonotypes were defined as sequences sharing the same inferred V gene, J gene, and CDR3 amino acid sequence. The percentage overlap between two repertoires was calculated by dividing the number of shared unique clonotypes by the size of the smaller repertoire. Richness of each repertoire was evaluated using RTK rarefaction, the Chao1 estimator, and Recon v2.1 estimates of unobserved clonotypes. Generation probabilities for all TCRbeta clonotypes obtained by the gDNA method from a few donors were computed using OLGA. TCRdb holds this immuneACCESS table with in-frame rearrangements only. Some clones are missing; in checked studies, unresolved V genes explain under half, and the rest has no known cause. The V and J calls and the clone size are those of that table, but D and trimming were determined from the DNA. This sample comprises 1,100,000 or so clones, approximately 80% of them detected only once. The ten largest clonotypes hold 0.5% to 0.6% of the sample.

Unmatched junction bases come to 2, with V trimmed by 3 bases and J by 2 bases. From the germline V gene, CDR1 is SGHRS and CDR2 is YFSETQ. From the cysteine through the phenylalanine, the CDR3 covers 14 amino acids. CDR3 DNA is the only sequence kept; it has 42 bases, read in frame from the first base. General conclusions and limits of the study: Rarefaction of sorted-subset datasets indicated incomplete sequencing despite the large sequencing depth. Roughly 5% of naive CD4, roughly 3.5% of naive CD8, approximately 2% of memory CD4, and about 0.4% of memory CD8 clonotypes were shared across several donors. Sampling was limited to blood, and TCR repertoires in tissue likely differ from TCR repertoires in blood. Estimated clonotype richness was generally larger for naive than for memory subsets. Because the study included a small number of donors, the genetic and exposure-history diversity represented was limited. Based on pairwise subsampling, the degree of clonotype sharing among donors was expected to be affected by sequencing depth. Compared with non-shared clonotypes, the clonotypes found in all four sorted-subset donors had higher generation probabilities.

The donors were healthy, HIV-negative adults with no recently reported acute infections or vaccinations. Only Caucasian adults living in Nashville, Tennessee, USA were represented among the donors. CD4+ T cells were enriched by magnetic negative selection, after which naive cells were positively selected on CD45RA and the negative fraction was taken as the memory subset. Blood was obtained by leukapheresis, after which PBMCs were separated by Ficoll-Histopaque density gradient centrifugation and cryopreserved in liquid nitrogen vapor phase. Analytical flow cytometry was used to check the purity and quantity of each magnetically sorted T cell population. From each sorted fraction, genomic DNA was isolated and quantified by UV absorbance on a Nanodrop 2000c.

The receptor comes from a man aged 18 to 35 in good health. Some clones in this sample may be carry-over from other donors' samples. This chain is built from TRBV5-1 and TRBJ2-3; TRBD1 aligns with 8 central bases. The sequenced material came from memory CD4+ T cells from PBMCs. The cell subset or site label, read with the paper, signifies: CD45RA-negative fraction. The bases read TGCGCCAGCAGCTCGGACAGGGCCACAGATACGCAGTATTTT. This is translated as CASSSDRATDTQYF.